What follows are 2 T cell receptor beta chains derived from one specimen sequenced in a study of shared clonotypes between healthy human individuals. Sequencing used immunoSEQ multiplex PCR; TCRdb keeps in-frame clones, though not all of them. This table holds 950,000 to 1,300,000 clones, more than 65% found once. The sequencing sample was made of memory CD4+ T cells sorted from blood. Subset described: CD45RA-negative fraction. The receptors stem from a man younger than 35 in good health.

The rearrangement links TRBV5-6 to TRBJ1-4, with 9 bases matching TRBD1. The CDR3 extends over 17 amino acids. Per the germline V gene, CDR1 is SGHDT and CDR2 is YYEEEE. V lost 4 bases and J lost 6; bases outside the gene matches: 13. CDR3 DNA sequence: TGTGCCAGCAGCACCGGGACAGGGAAAGGATTATATGAAAAACTGTTTTTT. Translation: CASSTGTGKGLYEKLFF.

This clone was counted a few times. The rearrangement links TRBV10-3 to TRBJ1-1; D is perhaps TRBD1 (6 bases). V shed 5 bases and J shed 4 bases, with 17 bases lying between them. The CDR3 sequence is 15 residues long. Germline CDR1 reads ENHRY; CDR2 reads SYGVKD. The CDR3 DNA reads as TGTGCCATCAGTTGGACAGCCTCTAAGGGCACTGAAGCTTTCTTT. This gives the protein CAISWTASKGTEAFF.